This TCR beta chain was recorded in a study of identical twins. Trimming cost V 2 bases and J 8 bases, with 12 bases left between them. There are 12 residues in the CDR3. Germline lookup yields CDR1 DFQATT and CDR2 SNEGSKA (reference sequence). In TCRdb, the 5' RACE reads were re-called with MiXCR into one record per CDR3 protein. The repertoire consists of 500,000 to 600,000 distinct CDR3 sequences, with approximately 22% occurring once and the leading ten covering approximately 0.95%. The study, taken as a whole, reports: There was an excess of low generation probability in the out-of-frame alpha sequences that twins shared.

With regard to this clonotype: The antigen remains undetermined.

These same records also appear under a second study, on T cells expressing NK-cell markers. That work states: The use of an anti-gamma-delta TCR antibody, which was added in several experiments, restricted sorting to T cells expressing alpha-beta TCR. Similarly, these clonotypes led the CD3+CD56-NKG2C+ fraction as well in several donors.

The TCR comes from a woman in her late teens or twenties in good health. V is TRBV20-1 and J is TRBJ1-2, with D hard to call. The source material was CD4+ T cells sorted from blood. CDR3 region: CSARYGARGYTF. CDR3 in DNA: TGCAGTGCTAGATATGGTGCTCGGGGCTACACCTTC.